This entry concerns a single T cell receptor beta chain. Germline V gives CDR1 LGHNA, CDR2 YNFKEQ. CDR3 length equals 21 residues. J lost 0 bases, V lost 2 bases, and 12 bases had no gene match. This entry is derived from a study of blood T cell repertoires in COVID-19. Study-wide background: Samples taken during acute and convalescent COVID-19 were collected in the United States, Italy and Spain. Sample material is recorded as cDNA or gDNA derived from T cells, B-cell-depleted T cells, or PBMCs.

Profiled with immunoSEQ multiplex PCR; TCRdb holds only in-frame clones, not every one. The sample lists more than 150,000 clones, 81% seen once, with about 12% in the top ten. V and J are TRBV4-2 and TRBJ2-2, with 13 bases matching TRBD2. Sequenced: peripheral blood. The TCR comes from a woman of 80 years or more with COVID-19, enrolled during active disease. The CDR3 region is CASSQPRVGTSGESNTGELFF. The DNA of the CDR3 is TGTGCCAGCAGCCAACCCAGGGTCGGGACTAGCGGGGAATCGAACACCGGGGAGCTGTTTTTT.